The 18 T cell receptor beta chains below were found in one sample sequenced in a study of cytomegalovirus exposure and HLA in healthy donors. With 60 Vbeta and 13 Jbeta primers, the PCR was carried out. TCRdb keeps only in-frame clones here, not all; method: immunoSEQ multiplex PCR. The data contain 150,000 to 200,000 clones, roughly 87% of them singletons. Sequenced material: PBMCs. These receptors originate from a girl in the first two years of life in good health and CMV-seronegative.

With respect to this clone: At one boundary the junction diverges from the germline segment, which might be a read error. This chain links TRBV7-7 with TRBJ2-2; possible D gene TRBD1, 5 bases. The CDR3 has 14 residues. Germline loops: CDR1 SSHAT, CDR2 FNYEAQ (reference sequence). CDR3 bases: TGTGCTAGCAGCCTATCAGGGTACACCGGGGAGCTGTTTTTT. This encodes CASSLSGYTGELFF.

V gene TRBV4-3 combines with J gene TRBJ2-7; 8 bases map to TRBD1. Unmatched junction bases numbered 10, after V lost 0 bases and J lost 3 bases. The germline CDR1 and CDR2 sequences are LGHNA and YSLEER. The CDR3 is 17 amino acids. The CDR3 DNA sequence: TGCGCCAGCAGCCAAGAAGAGGGACAGGAGGGGATCTACGAGCAGTACTTC. Translated: CASSQEEGQEGIYEQYF.

The rearrangement uses TRBV5-1 and TRBJ1-1, with D tentatively TRBD1 (5 bases). Germline CDR1 reads SGHRS; CDR2 reads YFSETQ. V was trimmed by 5 bases and J by 4 bases, leaving 9 bases between them. This CDR3 is built from 12 residues. In DNA form, the CDR3 reads TGCGCCAGCAGTATTCAGGGCACTGAAGCTTTCTTT. It encodes CASSIQGTEAFF.

This clone came up once. The CDR3 nucleotides read TGTGCCAGCAAAGTTGCCGGGACAGTTAATGAGCAGTTCTTC. Translating it yields CASKVAGTVNEQFF. The genes are TRBV6-6 and TRBJ2-1; 7 bases match TRBD1. The ends lost 7 bases at V and 7 bases at J; junction bases unmatched: 10. The CDR3 contains 14 residues. Germline CDR1 MNHNY, CDR2 SVGAGI (reference sequence).

V is TRBV6-1 and J is TRBJ1-2; 10 bases line up with TRBD1. J gave up 0 bases and V 8 bases, and 6 bases lay outside the gene matches. The V gene's germline CDR1 is MNHNS and CDR2 SASEGT. The CDR3 spans 15 residues. This CDR3 reads CASSGQGPANYGYTF. The CDR3 DNA is TGTGCCAGCTCGGGACAGGGGCCCGCTAACTATGGCTACACCTTC.

The CDR3 loop is CASSRTGEGTQYF. The CDR3 DNA sequence: TGTGCCAGTAGTAGGACAGGGGAAGGCACCCAGTACTTC. The chain recombines TRBV19 with TRBJ2-5; 9 bases match TRBD1. V shed 4 bases, J shed 8 bases, and the junction held 5 bases outside the gene matches. This CDR3 spans 13 amino acids. Germline V gives CDR1 LNHDA, CDR2 SQIVND (reference sequence).

Concerning this clone itself: Other DNA sequences of this sample code for an identical CDR3. The genes are TRBV29-1 and TRBJ2-2, with D perhaps matching TRBD1 (6 bases). CDR1 and CDR2 from the germline V gene are SQVTM and ANQGSEA. V lost 1 base, J lost 4 bases, and 7 bases lay in between. The CDR3 is 13 residues long. The CDR3: CSVEGRGTGELFF. The CDR3 coding sequence is TGCAGCGTTGAAGGCAGGGGCACCGGGGAGCTGTTTTTT.

J is TRBJ1-2 and V is TRBV13, with 10 bases aligning to TRBD1. With 1 base clipped from V and 2 bases from J, the junction kept 4 bases outside the gene matches. Looked up from germline, CDR1 is PRHDT and CDR2 is FYEKMQ (reference sequence). The CDR3 runs 16 residues. CDR3 residues: CASSLVGTGENYGYTF. CDR3 coding DNA: TGTGCCAGCAGCTTAGTAGGGACAGGGGAAAACTATGGCTACACCTTC.

The chain recombines TRBV19 with TRBJ1-2; 7 bases line up with TRBD1. The CDR3 totals 14 residues. J gave up 10 bases and V 8 bases, and 16 bases lay outside the gene matches. CDR1 and CDR2 (germline): LNHDA, SQIVND (reference sequence). DNA for the CDR3: TGTGCCAGTCTATTGAACAGGGGCGGATACGACTACACCTTC. Its translation: CASLLNRGGYDYTF.

The chain carries TRBV6-5 and TRBJ2-2; D gene uncertain. V was cut by 8 bases and J by 4 bases, with 8 bases left in between. The CDR3 runs 12 residues. The germline V gene encodes CDR1 MNHEY and CDR2 SVGAGI. The chain's CDR3 is CASCRVTGELFF. The CDR3 DNA is TGTGCCAGCTGTCGAGTCACCGGGGAGCTGTTTTTT.

This clone showed up just once. The chain carries TRBV19 and TRBJ2-5, with D unresolved. Germline loops: CDR1 LNHDA, CDR2 SQIVND (reference sequence). The CDR3 runs 13 residues. V shed 3 bases and J shed 5 bases, with 10 bases lying between them. The chain's CDR3 is CASSIWAEETQYF. DNA for the CDR3: TGTGCCAGTAGTATCTGGGCCGAGGAGACCCAGTACTTC.

This chain links TRBV4-1 with TRBJ1-1; 7 bases are a match to TRBD1. Germline CDR1 reads MGHRA; CDR2 reads YSYEKL. This CDR3 contains 13 residues. V was pared by 3 bases and J by 4 bases, with 2 bases of the junction left unmatched. The CDR3 reads CASSHRDSTEAFF. The CDR3 DNA is TGCGCCAGCAGCCACCGGGACAGCACTGAAGCTTTCTTT.

Written as DNA, the CDR3 is TGTGCCAGCAGCTTCCGGAGGGCCACAGATACGCAGTATTTT. It specifies CASSFRRATDTQYF. The V gene is TRBV5-6, the J gene TRBJ2-3; D possibly corresponds to TRBD2 (6 bases). The CDR3 is 14 amino acids. Germline lookup yields CDR1 SGHDT and CDR2 YYEEEE. Trimming left V 2 bases short and J 2 bases short, with 9 bases between.

This chain connects TRBV2 to TRBJ2-1; 9 bases line up with TRBD2. This CDR3 has 15 amino acids. The V segment lost 9 bases and the J segment 5 bases; nucleotides outside the gene matches: 11. Germline V lookup: CDR1 SNHLY, CDR2 FYNNEI. The CDR3 loop is CASRFRAGGHNEQFF. DNA of the CDR3: TGTGCCAGTCGGTTCAGGGCGGGGGGGCACAATGAGCAGTTCTTC.

This sequence joins TRBV10-3 and TRBJ2-3; 9 bases fit TRBD2. The CDR3 is made up of 14 amino acids. Germline V lookup: CDR1 ENHRY, CDR2 SYGVKD. The ends lost 5 bases at V and 3 bases at J; junction bases unmatched: 3. CDR3 region: CAISYSGGTDTQYF. Here the CDR3 DNA reads TGTGCCATCAGTTACAGCGGGGGGACAGATACGCAGTATTTT.

The chain combines TRBV27 with TRBJ2-5; TRBD1 is a possible D gene (6 bases). This CDR3 has 13 residues. Per germline, CDR1 MNHEY and CDR2 SMNVEV (reference sequence). Trimming removed 5 bases from V and 5 bases from J, with 12 bases in between. As DNA, the CDR3 is TGTGCCAGCAGTATCACAGGGTGGGAGACCCAGTACTTC. It codes for CASSITGWETQYF.

J is TRBJ1-1 and V is TRBV15; D is ambiguous. Germline V gene data show CDR1 as LNHNV and CDR2 as YYDKDF (reference sequence). V was cut by 1 base and J by 1 base, with 4 bases left in between. The CDR3 is 13 residues long. CDR3 in DNA: TGTGCCACCAGCAGAGGAGGGAACACTGAAGCTTTCTTT. Translation: CATSRGGNTEAFF.

In nucleotides, the CDR3 is TGTGCCAGCTCACCACCGGGGGGGGAGACCCAGTACTTC. This encodes CASSPPGGETQYF. V gene TRBV18 combines with J gene TRBJ2-5; TRBD2 agrees at 7 bases. The CDR3 length is 13 residues. Germline lookup yields CDR1 KGHSH and CDR2 LQKENI. J lost 5 bases, V lost 0 bases, and 0 bases had no gene match.